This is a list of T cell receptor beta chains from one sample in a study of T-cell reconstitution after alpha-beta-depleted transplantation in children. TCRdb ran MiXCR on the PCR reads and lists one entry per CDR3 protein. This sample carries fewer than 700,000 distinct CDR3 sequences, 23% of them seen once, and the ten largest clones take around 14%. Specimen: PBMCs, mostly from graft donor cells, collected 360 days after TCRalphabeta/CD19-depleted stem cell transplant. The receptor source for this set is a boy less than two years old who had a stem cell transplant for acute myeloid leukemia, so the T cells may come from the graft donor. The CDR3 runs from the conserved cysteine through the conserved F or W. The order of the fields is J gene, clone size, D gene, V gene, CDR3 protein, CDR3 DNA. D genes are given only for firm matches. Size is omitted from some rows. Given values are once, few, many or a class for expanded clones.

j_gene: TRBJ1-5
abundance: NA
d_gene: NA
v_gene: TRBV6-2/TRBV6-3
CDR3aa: CASRRDTRPQHF
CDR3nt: TGTGCCAGCCGGCGCGACACGCGGCCCCAGCATTTT

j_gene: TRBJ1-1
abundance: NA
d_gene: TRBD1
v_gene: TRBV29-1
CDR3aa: CSVQGARPEAFF
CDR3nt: TGCAGCGTTCAGGGGGCCCGACCTGAAGCTTTCTTT

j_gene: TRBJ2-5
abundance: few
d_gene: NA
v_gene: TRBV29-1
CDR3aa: CSMTFQETQYF
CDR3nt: TGCAGCATGACATTCCAAGAGACCCAGTACTTC

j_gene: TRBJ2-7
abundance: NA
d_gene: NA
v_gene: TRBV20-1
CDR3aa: CSARNTRAPGYEQYF
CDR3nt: TGCAGTGCTCGTAATACTCGGGCCCCAGGGTACGAGCAGTACTTC

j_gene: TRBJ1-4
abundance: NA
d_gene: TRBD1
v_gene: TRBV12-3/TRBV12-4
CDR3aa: CASSLTQTGVKLFF
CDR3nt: TGTGCCAGCAGTCTCACTCAGACAGGGGTAAAACTGTTTTTT

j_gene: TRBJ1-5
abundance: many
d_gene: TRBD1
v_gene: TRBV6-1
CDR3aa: CASSDPLLSGGSQPQHF
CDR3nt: TGTGCCAGCAGTGACCCCCTATTGTCAGGGGGTAGTCAGCCCCAGCATTTT

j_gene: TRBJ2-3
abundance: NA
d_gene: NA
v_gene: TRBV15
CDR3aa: CATSKGASADTQYF
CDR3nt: TGTGCCACCAGCAAGGGGGCTAGCGCAGATACGCAGTATTTT

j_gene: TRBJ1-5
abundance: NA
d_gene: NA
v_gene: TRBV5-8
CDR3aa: CASSLSVDRLQPQHF
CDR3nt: TGTGCCAGCAGCTTGAGCGTGGATAGGCTTCAGCCCCAGCATTTT

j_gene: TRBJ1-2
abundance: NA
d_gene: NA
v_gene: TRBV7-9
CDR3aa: CASSLALTDYGYTF
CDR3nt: TGTGCCAGCAGCTTAGCGTTAACAGACTATGGCTACACCTTC

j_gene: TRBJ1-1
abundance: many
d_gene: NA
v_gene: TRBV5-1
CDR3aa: CASSWGVEVTEAFF
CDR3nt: TGCGCCAGCAGCTGGGGGGTGGAGGTGACTGAAGCTTTCTTT

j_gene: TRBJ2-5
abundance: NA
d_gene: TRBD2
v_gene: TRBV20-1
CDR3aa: CSARGLAGGWGYQETQYF
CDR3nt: TGCAGTGCTAGAGGACTAGCGGGGGGTTGGGGGTACCAAGAGACCCAGTACTTC

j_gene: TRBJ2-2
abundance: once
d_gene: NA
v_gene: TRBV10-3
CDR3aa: CAIGRAGELFF
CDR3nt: TGTGCCATAGGACGGGCCGGGGAGCTGTTTTTT

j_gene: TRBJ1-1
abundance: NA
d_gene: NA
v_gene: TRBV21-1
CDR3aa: CASSKEGSLNTEAFF
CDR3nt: TGTGCCAGCAGCAAAGAGGGCAGTTTGAACACTGAAGCTTTCTTT

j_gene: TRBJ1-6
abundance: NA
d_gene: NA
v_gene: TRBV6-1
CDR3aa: CASSEGTQSPLHF
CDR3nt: TGTGCCAGCAGTGAGGGGACCCAGTCACCCCTCCACTTT

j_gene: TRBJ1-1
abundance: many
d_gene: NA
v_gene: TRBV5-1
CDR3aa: CASSLLGARTEAFF
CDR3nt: TGCGCCAGCAGCTTGTTGGGGGCGAGGACTGAAGCTTTCTTT

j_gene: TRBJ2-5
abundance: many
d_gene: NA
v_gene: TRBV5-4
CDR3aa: CASSSDPGQYQETQYF
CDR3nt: TGTGCCAGCAGCTCAGACCCGGGTCAGTACCAAGAGACCCAGTACTTC

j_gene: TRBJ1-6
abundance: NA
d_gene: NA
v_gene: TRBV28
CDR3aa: CASSPEQGRSLHF
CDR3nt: TGTGCCAGCAGTCCCGAACAGGGAAGGTCCCTCCACTTT

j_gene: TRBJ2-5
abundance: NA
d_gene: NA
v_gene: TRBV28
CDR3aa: CASSSLGSPRPKTQYF
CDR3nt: TGTGCCAGCAGTTCTCTCGGTTCCCCGCGTCCTAAGACCCAGTACTTC

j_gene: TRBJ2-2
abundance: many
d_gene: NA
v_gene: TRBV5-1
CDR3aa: CASSLASQTGELFF
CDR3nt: TGCGCCAGCAGCTTGGCTAGCCAGACCGGGGAGCTGTTTTTT

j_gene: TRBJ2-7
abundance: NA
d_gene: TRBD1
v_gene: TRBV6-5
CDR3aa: CASSYGGQEQYF
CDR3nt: TGTGCCAGCAGTTACGGGGGACAGGAGCAGTACTTC

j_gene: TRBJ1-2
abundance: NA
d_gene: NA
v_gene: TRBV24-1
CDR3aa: CAAKQTPGNGYTF
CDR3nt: TGTGCCGCAAAACAAACCCCAGGGAATGGCTACACCTTC

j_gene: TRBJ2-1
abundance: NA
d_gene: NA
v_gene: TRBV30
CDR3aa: CAWSVLGNSSEQFF
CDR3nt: TGTGCCTGGAGTGTACTAGGTAACAGCTCCGAGCAGTTCTTC

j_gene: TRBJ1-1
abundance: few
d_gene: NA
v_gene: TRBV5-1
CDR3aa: CASSSGSTSEAFF
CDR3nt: TGCGCCAGCAGCTCAGGTTCGACCTCTGAAGCTTTCTTT

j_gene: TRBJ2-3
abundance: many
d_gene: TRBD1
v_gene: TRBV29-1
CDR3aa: CSVDRTGFGDTQYF
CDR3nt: TGCAGCGTTGATAGGACAGGGTTTGGAGATACGCAGTATTTT

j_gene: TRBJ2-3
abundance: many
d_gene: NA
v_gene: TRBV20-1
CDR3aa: CSVSTLQGTSTDTQYF
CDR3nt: TGCAGTGTTTCTACACTCCAGGGCACTAGCACAGATACGCAGTATTTT

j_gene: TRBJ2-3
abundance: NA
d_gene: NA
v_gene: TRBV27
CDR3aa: CASMLRWGRSTDTQYF
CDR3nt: TGTGCCAGCATGTTACGATGGGGACGATCCACAGATACGCAGTATTTT

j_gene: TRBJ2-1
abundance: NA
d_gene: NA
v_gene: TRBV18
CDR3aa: CASSSTGENYNEQFF
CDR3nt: TGTGCCAGCTCATCGACGGGGGAGAACTACAATGAGCAGTTCTTC

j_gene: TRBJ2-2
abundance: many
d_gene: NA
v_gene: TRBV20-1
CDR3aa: CSARDSARNTGELFF
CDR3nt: TGCAGTGCTAGAGATTCTGCCAGGAACACCGGGGAGCTGTTTTTT

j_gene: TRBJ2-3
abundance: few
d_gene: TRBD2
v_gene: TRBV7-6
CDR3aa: CASSPGRAPGTDTQYF
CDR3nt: TGTGCCAGCAGCCCCGGGAGGGCCCCGGGCACAGATACGCAGTATTTT

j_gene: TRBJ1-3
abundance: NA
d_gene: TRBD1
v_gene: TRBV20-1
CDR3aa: CSAEDRASSGNTIYF
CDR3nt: TGCAGTGCCGAGGACAGGGCGAGCTCTGGAAACACCATATATTTT

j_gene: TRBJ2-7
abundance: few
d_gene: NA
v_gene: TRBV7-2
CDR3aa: CASSLIGVRSYEQYF
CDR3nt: TGTGCCAGCAGCCTCATCGGCGTCCGATCCTACGAGCAGTACTTC

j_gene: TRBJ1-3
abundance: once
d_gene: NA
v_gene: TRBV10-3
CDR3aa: CATLGISGNTIYF
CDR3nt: TGTGCCACCTTAGGGATCTCTGGAAACACCATATATTTT

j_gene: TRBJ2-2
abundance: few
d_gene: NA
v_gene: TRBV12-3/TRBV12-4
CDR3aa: CASVLGVANTGELFF
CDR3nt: TGTGCCAGCGTCTTAGGGGTAGCGAACACCGGGGAGCTGTTTTTT

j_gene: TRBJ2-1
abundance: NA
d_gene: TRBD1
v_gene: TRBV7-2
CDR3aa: CASKSQGADEQFF
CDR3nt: TGTGCCAGTAAGAGCCAGGGGGCCGATGAGCAGTTCTTC

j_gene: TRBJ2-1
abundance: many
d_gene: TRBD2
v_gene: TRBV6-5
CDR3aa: CASSYSSPGGLAGANEQFF
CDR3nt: TGTGCCAGCAGTTACTCGTCACCGGGGGGTCTAGCGGGGGCTAATGAGCAGTTCTTC

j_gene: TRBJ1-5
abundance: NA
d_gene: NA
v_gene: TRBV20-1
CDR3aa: CSAHSRAAGIQPQHF
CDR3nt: TGCAGTGCTCACTCCCGGGCCGCCGGGATTCAGCCCCAGCATTTT

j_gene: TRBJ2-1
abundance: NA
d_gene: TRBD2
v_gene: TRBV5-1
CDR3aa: CASSFPGGEQFF
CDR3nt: TGCGCCAGCAGCTTCCCGGGGGGTGAGCAGTTCTTC

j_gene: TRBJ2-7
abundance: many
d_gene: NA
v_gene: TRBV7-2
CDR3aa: CASSLEGGEYEQYF
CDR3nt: TGTGCCAGCAGCTTAGAGGGGGGAGAATACGAGCAGTACTTC

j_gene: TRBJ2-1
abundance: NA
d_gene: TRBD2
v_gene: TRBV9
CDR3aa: CASSVVGAGGPDEQFF
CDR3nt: TGTGCCAGCAGCGTAGTAGGAGCGGGGGGGCCGGATGAGCAGTTCTTC

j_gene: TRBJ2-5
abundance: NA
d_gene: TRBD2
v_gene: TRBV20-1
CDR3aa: CSAKVPSGTPTQYF
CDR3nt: TGCAGTGCTAAAGTCCCTAGCGGGACGCCGACCCAGTACTTC

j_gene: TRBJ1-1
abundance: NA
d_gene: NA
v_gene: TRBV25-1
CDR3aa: CASRNRENTEAFF
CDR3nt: TGTGCCAGCAGGAACAGGGAGAACACTGAAGCTTTCTTT

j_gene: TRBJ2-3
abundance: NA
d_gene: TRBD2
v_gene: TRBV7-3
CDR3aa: CASSLTSGKTDTQYF
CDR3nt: TGTGCCAGCAGCTTGACTAGCGGGAAGACAGATACGCAGTATTTT

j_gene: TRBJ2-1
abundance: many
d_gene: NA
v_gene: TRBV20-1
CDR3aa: CSALQGGLGYNEQFF
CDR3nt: TGCAGTGCTCTACAGGGTGGCCTTGGGTACAATGAGCAGTTCTTC

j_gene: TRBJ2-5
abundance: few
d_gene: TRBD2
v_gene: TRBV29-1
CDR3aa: CSVDTPGGSSGVLETQYF
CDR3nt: TGCAGCGTCGACACCCCAGGGGGTTCTAGCGGGGTCCTAGAGACCCAGTACTTC

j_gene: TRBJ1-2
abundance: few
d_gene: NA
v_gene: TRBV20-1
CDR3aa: CSARDGRGAQGYTF
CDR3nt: TGCAGTGCTAGAGATGGGAGGGGGGCACAGGGCTACACCTTC

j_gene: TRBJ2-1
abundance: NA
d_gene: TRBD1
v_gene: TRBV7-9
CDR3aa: CASSNEGAGYNEQFF
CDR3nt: TGTGCCAGCAGCAATGAGGGGGCTGGCTACAATGAGCAGTTCTTC

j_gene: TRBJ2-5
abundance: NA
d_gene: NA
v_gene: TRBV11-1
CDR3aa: CASSPRGSSQETQYF
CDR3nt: TGTGCCAGCAGCCCGCGGGGCAGCTCACAAGAGACCCAGTACTTC

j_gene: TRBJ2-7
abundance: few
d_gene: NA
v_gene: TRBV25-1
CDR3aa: CASSPGLYSYEQYF
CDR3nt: TGTGCCAGCAGCCCGGGGCTTTACTCCTACGAGCAGTACTTC

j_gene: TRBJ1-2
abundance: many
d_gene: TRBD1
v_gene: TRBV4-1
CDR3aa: CASSHQTGNYGYTF
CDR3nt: TGCGCCAGCAGCCATCAGACAGGGAACTATGGCTACACCTTC

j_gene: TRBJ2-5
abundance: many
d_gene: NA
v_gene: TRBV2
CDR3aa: CASSEGLLETQYF
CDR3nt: TGTGCCAGCAGTGAAGGACTACTGGAGACCCAGTACTTC

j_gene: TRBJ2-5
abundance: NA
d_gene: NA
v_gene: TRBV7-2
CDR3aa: CASRDPGETQYF
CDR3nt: TGTGCCAGCCGAGATCCGGGGGAGACCCAGTACTTC

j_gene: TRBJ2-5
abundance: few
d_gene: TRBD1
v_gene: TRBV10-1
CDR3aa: CASSELRQGQETQYF
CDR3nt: TGCGCCAGCAGTGAGCTTCGACAGGGCCAAGAGACCCAGTACTTC

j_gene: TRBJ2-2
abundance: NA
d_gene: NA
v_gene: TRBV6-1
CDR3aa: CASSKRGNTGELFF
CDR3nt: TGTGCCAGCAGCAAACGGGGGAACACCGGGGAGCTGTTTTTT

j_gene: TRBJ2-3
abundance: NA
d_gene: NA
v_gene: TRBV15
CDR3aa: CATSPQFTDTQYF
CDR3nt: TGTGCCACCAGCCCACAGTTCACAGATACGCAGTATTTT

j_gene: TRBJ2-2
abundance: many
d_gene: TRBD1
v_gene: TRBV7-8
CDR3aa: CASSYSTGGHNTGELFF
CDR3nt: TGTGCCAGCAGCTACTCGACAGGGGGCCACAACACCGGGGAGCTGTTTTTT